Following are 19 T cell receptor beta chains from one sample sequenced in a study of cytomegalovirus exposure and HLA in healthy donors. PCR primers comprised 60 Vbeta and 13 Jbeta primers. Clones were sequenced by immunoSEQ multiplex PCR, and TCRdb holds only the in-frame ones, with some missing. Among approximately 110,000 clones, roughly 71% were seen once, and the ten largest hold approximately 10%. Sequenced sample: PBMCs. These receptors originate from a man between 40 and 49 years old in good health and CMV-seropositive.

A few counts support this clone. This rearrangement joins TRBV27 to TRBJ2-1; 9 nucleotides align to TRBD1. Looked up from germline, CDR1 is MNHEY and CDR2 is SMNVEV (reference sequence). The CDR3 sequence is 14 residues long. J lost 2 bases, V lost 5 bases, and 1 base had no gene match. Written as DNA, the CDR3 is TGTGCCAGCAGTGACAGGGGGACCTACAATGAGCAGTTCTTC. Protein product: CASSDRGTYNEQFF.

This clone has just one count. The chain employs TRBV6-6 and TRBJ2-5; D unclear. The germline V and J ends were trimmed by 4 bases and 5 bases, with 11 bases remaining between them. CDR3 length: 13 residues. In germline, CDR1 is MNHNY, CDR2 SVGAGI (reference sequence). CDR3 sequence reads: CASSSDFRETQYF. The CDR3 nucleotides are TGTGCCAGCAGTTCCGACTTCCGGGAGACCCAGTACTTC.

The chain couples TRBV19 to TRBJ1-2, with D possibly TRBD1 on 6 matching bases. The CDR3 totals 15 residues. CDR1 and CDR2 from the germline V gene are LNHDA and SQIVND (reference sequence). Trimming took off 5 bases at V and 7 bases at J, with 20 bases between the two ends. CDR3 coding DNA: TGTGCCAGTAGTCCCATGGACAGCGCAGTCGGTGGCTACACCTTC. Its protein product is CASSPMDSAVGGYTF.

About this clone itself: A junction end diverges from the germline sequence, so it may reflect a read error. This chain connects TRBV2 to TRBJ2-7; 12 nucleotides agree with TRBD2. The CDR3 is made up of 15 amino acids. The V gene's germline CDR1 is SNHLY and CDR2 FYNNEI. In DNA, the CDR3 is TGTGCCAGGAGTGCCACTAGCGGGAGGTTCTACGAGCAGTACTTC. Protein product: CARSATSGRFYEQYF.

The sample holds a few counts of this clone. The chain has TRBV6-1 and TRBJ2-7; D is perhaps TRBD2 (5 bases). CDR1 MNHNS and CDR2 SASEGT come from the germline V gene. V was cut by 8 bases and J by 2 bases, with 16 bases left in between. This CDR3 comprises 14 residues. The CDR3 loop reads CASVSERATYEQYV. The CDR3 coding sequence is TGTGCCAGCGTCTCCGAGAGGGCCACCTACGAGCAGTACGTC.

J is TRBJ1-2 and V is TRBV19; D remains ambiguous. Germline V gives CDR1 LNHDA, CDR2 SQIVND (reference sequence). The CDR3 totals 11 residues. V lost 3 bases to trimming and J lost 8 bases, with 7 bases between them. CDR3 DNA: TGTGCCAGTAGTATTTCGGAGGGCTACACCTTC. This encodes CASSISEGYTF.

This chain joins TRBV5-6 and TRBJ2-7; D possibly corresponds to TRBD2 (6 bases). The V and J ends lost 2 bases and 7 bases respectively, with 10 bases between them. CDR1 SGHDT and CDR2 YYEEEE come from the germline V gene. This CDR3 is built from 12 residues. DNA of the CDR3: TGTGCCAGCAGCTTTGCAGGGACTGAGCAGTACTTC. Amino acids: CASSFAGTEQYF.

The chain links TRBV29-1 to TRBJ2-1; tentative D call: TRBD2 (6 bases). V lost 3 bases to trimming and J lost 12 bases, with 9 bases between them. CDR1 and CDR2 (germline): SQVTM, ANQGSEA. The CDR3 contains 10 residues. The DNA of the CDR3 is TGCAGCGTTGAGGGGGGAGGGCAGTTCTTC. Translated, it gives CSVEGGGQFF.

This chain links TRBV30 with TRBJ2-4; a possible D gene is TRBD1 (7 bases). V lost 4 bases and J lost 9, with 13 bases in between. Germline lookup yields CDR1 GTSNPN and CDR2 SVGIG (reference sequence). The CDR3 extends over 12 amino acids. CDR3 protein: CAWNGQGGIQYF. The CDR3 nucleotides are TGTGCCTGGAATGGGCAGGGGGGCATTCAGTACTTC.

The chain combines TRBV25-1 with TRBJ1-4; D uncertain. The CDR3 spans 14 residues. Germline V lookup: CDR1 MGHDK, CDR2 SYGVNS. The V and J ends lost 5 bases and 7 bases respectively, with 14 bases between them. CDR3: CASSFTKGGEKLFF. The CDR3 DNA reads TGTGCCAGCAGTTTTACAAAAGGAGGTGAAAAACTGTTTTTT. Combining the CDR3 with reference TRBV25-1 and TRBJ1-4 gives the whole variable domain EADIYQTPRYLVIGTGKKITLECSQTMGHDKMYWYQQDPGMELHLIHYSYGVNSTEKGDLSSESTVSRIRTEHFPLTLESARPSHTSQYLCASSFTKGGEKLFFGSGTQLSVL.

CDR3 protein: CASSDPPRGTSDHNEQFF. CDR3 nucleotides: TGCGCCAGCAGTGATCCTCCCCGGGGGACTAGCGACCACAATGAGCAGTTCTTC. The gene calls are TRBV10-1 and TRBJ2-1; 10 bases match TRBD2. The CDR3 is made up of 18 amino acids. J gave up 5 bases and V 3 bases, and 13 bases lay outside the gene matches. Germline V gives CDR1 WNHNN, CDR2 SYGVQD (reference sequence).

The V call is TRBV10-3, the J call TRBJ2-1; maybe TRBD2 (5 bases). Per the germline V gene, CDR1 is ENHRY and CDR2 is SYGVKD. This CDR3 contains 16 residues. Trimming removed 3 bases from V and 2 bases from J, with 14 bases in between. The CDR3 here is CAISDLGQEAYNEQFF. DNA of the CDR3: TGTGCCATCAGTGATTTGGGTCAGGAGGCCTACAATGAGCAGTTCTTC.

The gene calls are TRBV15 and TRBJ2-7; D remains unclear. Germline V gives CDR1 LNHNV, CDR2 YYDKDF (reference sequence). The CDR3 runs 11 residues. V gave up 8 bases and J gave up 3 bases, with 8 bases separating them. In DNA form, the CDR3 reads TGTGCCACCGGGTGGGGCTACGAGCAGTACGTC. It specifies CATGWGYEQYV.

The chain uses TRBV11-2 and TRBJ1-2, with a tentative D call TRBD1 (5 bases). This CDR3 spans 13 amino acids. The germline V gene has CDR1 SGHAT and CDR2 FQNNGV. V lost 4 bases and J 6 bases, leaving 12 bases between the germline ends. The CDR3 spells CASSSGSGDGYTF. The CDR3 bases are TGTGCCAGCAGCTCTGGGTCGGGGGATGGCTACACCTTC.

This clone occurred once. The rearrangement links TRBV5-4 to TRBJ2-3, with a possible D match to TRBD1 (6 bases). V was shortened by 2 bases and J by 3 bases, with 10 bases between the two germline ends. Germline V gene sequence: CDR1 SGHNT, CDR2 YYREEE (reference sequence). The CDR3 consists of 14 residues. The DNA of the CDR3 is TGTGCCAGCAGCTTCCGGGACAATACAGATACGCAGTATTTT. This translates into CASSFRDNTDTQYF.

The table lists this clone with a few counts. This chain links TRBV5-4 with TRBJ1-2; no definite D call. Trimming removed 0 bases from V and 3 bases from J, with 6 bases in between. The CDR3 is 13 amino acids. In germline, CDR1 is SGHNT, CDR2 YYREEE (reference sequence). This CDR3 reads CASSLAADYGYTF. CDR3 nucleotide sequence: TGTGCCAGCAGCTTGGCGGCGGACTATGGCTACACCTTC.

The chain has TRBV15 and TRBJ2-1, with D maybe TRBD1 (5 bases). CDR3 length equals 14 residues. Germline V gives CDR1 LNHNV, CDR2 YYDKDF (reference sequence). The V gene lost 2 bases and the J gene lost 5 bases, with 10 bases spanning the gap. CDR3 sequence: CATSRRDSNNEQFF. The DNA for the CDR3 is TGTGCCACCAGCAGAAGAGACAGTAACAATGAGCAGTTCTTC. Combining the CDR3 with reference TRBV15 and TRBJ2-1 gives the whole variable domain DAMVIQNPRYQVTQFGKPVTLSCSQTLNHNVMYWYQQKSSQAPKLLFHYYDKDFNNEADTPDNFQSRRPNTSFCFLDIRSPGLGDTAMYLCATSRRDSNNEQFFGPGTRLTVL.

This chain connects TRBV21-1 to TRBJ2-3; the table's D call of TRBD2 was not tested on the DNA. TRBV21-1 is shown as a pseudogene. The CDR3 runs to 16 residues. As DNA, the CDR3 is TGTGCCAGCAGCAAAGTGAATAGCGGGAGGATGGATACGCAGTATTTT. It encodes CASSKVNSGRMDTQYF.

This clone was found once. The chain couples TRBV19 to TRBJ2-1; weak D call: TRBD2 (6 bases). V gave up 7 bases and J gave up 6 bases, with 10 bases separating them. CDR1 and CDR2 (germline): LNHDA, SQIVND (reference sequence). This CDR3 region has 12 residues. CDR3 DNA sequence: TGTGCCAGTATGGGGGGTTCCAATGAGCAGTTCTTC. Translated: CASMGGSNEQFF.